One sample yielded the 5 T cell receptor beta chains listed below, sequenced in a study of blood T cell repertoires in COVID-19. Sequenced by immunoSEQ multiplex PCR; TCRdb stores in-frame clones only, minus some. The sample yields 150,000 to 200,000 clones, approximately 81% seen once. The specimen was peripheral blood. These receptors all come from a man aged 35-49 years with acute or convalescent COVID-19.

Worth noting for this clone: Other DNA sequences in the same sample also yield this CDR3. For the CDR3, the DNA is TGCAGCGTTAGTATTCAGGACAGGTCGGGCTACACCTTC. It specifies CSVSIQDRSGYTF. J is TRBJ1-2 and V is TRBV29-1; TRBD1 matches at 7 bases. The CDR3 runs to 13 residues. Unmatched junction bases numbered 11, after V lost 5 bases and J lost 8 bases. The germline V gene has CDR1 SQVTM and CDR2 ANQGSEA.

The J gene is TRBJ1-2, the V gene TRBV5-6, with unresolved D. Germline assignment: CDR1 SGHDT and CDR2 YYEEEE. Trimming cost V 6 bases and J 4 bases, with 16 bases left between them. The CDR3 has 14 residues. The CDR3 loop is CASNKRRVAYGYTF. CDR3 coding DNA: TGTGCCAGCAACAAACGGAGAGTTGCCTATGGCTACACCTTC.

The chain has TRBV27 and TRBJ2-5; D is ambiguous. Trimming took 5 bases from V and 1 from J, leaving 14 bases between them. Per germline, CDR1 MNHEY and CDR2 SMNVEV (reference sequence). The CDR3 has 15 residues. CDR3 loop: CASSKAAFGQETQYF. In DNA, the CDR3 is TGTGCCAGCAGTAAGGCGGCTTTTGGCCAAGAGACCCAGTACTTC.

The chain has TRBV7-9 and TRBJ2-1, with D possibly being TRBD1 (6 bases). V was shortened by 7 bases and J by 0 bases, with 16 bases between the two germline ends. CDR1 is SEHNR and CDR2 is FQNEAQ in the germline V gene (reference sequence). There are 16 residues in the CDR3. The CDR3 DNA is TGTGCCAGCACTTTTCCTCGGACAGTCTCCTACAATGAGCAGTTCTTC. Protein sequence: CASTFPRTVSYNEQFF.

This chain uses TRBV27 with TRBJ1-6; the match to TRBD1 covers 7 bases. The CDR3 runs to 16 residues. With 2 bases clipped from V and 6 bases from J, the junction kept 7 bases outside the gene matches. Germline values: CDR1 MNHEY, CDR2 SMNVEV (reference sequence). CDR3 coding DNA: TGTGCCAGCAGTTTAATAAGGGGGCGAAGTAATTCACCCCTCCACTTT. Its translation is CASSLIRGRSNSPLHF.